This TCR beta chain appears in the sequencing data of a study of T cell responses to AZD1222 COVID-19 vaccine. As to this clone: Its specificity is unknown.

TCRdb's copy holds only in-frame clones and misses some; the assay was immunoSEQ multiplex PCR. The data contain more than 80,000 clones, just over 85% of them singletons. Study observations and caveats: Unmutated variant regions reportedly attract nearly half of all spike-specific TCRs.

The sample consisted of peripheral blood, taken on day 0 of MenACWY control vaccination. This clonotype was obtained from an adult in good health.

The DNA of the CDR3 is TGTGCCATCAGTGCTGTAGGTAACAGGGCTCGATCTGAAGCTTTCTTT. Translation: CAISAVGNRARSEAFF. The chain carries TRBV10-3 and TRBJ1-1; D is possibly TRBD1 (6 bases). V was cut by 4 bases and J by 6 bases, with 21 bases left in between. CDR1 and CDR2 (germline): ENHRY, SYGVKD. The CDR3 runs 16 residues.